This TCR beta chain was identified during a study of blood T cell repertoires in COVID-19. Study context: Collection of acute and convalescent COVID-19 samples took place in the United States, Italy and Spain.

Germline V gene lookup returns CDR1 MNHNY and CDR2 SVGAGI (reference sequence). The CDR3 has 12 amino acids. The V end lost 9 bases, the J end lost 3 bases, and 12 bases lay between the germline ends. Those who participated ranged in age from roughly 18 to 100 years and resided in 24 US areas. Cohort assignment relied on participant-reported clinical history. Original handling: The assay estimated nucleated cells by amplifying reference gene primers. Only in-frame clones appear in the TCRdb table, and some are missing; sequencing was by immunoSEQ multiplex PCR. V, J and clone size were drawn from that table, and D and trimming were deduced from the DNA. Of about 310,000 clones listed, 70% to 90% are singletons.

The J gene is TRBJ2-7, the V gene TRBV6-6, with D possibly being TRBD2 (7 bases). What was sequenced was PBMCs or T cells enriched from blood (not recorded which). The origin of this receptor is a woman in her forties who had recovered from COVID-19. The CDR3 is CASEGEGYEQYF. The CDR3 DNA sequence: TGTGCCAGTGAGGGGGAGGGCTACGAGCAGTACTTC.